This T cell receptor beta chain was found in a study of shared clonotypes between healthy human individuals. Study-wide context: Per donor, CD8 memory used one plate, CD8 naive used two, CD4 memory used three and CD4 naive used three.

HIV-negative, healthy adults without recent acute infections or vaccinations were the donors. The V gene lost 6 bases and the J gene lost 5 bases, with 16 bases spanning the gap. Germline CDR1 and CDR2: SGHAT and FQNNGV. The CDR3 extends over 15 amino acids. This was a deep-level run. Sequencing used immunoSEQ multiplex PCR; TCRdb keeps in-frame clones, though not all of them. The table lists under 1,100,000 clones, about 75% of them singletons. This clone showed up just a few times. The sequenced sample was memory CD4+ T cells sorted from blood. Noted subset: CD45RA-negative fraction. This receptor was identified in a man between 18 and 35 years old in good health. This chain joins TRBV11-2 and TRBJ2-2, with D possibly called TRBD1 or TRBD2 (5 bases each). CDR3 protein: CASRSGAGGTGELFF. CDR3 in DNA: TGTGCCAGCAGATCCGGGGCAGGCGGAACCGGGGAGCTGTTTTTT.